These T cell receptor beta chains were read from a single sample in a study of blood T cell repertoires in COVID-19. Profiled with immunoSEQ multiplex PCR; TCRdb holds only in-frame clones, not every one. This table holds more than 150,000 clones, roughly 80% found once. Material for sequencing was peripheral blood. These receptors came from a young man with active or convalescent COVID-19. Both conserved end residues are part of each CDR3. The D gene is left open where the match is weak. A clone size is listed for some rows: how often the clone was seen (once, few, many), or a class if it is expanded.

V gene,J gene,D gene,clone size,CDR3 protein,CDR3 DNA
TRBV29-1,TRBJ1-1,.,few,CSVGAGGPEAFF,TGCAGCGTTGGTGCCGGAGGTCCTGAAGCTTTCTTT
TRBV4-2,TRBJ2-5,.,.,CASSQERGGQETQYF,TGTGCCAGCAGCCAAGAGAGGGGGGGCCAAGAGACCCAGTACTTC
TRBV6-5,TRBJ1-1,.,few,CASRTGNTEAFF,TGTGCCAGCAGGACAGGGAACACTGAAGCTTTCTTT
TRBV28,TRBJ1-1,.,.,CASSLLGTGSTEAFF,TGTGCCAGCAGTTTATTGGGGACCGGGAGCACTGAAGCTTTCTTT
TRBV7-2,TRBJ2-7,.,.,CASSTGTYSYEQYF,TGTGCCAGCAGTACCGGGACTTACTCCTACGAGCAGTACTTC
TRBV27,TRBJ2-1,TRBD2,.,CASRPGTSSYNEQFF,TGTGCCAGCAGGCCCGGGACTAGCTCCTACAATGAGCAGTTCTTC
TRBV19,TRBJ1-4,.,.,CASSMQTGANEKLFF,TGTGCCAGTAGTATGCAGACCGGGGCTAATGAAAAACTGTTTTTT
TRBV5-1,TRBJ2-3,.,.,CASSVLEITDTQYF,TGCGCCAGCAGCGTTCTCGAGATCACAGATACGCAGTATTTT
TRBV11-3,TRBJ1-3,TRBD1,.,CASSVGGTASGNTIYF,TGTGCCAGCAGCGTAGGCGGGACAGCATCTGGAAACACCATATATTTT
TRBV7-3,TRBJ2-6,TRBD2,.,CASSPPGRVLGANVLTF,TGTGCCAGCAGCCCACCGGGGAGGGTATTGGGGGCCAACGTCCTGACTTTC
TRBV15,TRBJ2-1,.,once,CATRRGGALGNEQFF,TGTGCCACCAGAAGAGGCGGGGCCCTAGGGAATGAGCAGTTCTTC
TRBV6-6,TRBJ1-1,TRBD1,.,CASSSGQGSTEAFF,TGTGCCAGCAGTTCGGGACAGGGGAGCACTGAAGCTTTCTTT
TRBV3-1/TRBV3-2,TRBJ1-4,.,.,CASSQTGTTNEKLFF,TGTGCCAGCAGCCAGACGGGAACAACTAATGAAAAACTGTTTTTT
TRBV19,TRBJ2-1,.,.,CASSLTGLLEPFF,TGTGCCAGTAGTCTTACGGGACTCCTCGAGCCGTTCTTC
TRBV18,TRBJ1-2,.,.,CASSPSLQALYGYTF,TGTGCCAGCTCACCTTCCCTACAGGCCCTCTATGGCTACACCTTC
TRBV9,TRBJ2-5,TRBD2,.,CASSVMGSGTGETQYF,TGTGCCAGCAGCGTAATGGGTAGCGGGACGGGAGAGACCCAGTACTTC
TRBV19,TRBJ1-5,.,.,CASSPMGGVRQPQHF,TGTGCCAGTAGTCCTATGGGAGGGGTACGTCAGCCCCAGCATTTT
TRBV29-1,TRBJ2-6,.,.,CSVQGSGANVLTF,TGCAGCGTCCAGGGATCTGGGGCCAACGTCCTGACTTTC
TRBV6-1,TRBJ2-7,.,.,CASSEGQGNEQYF,TGTGCCAGCAGTGAAGGCCAGGGAAACGAGCAGTACTTC
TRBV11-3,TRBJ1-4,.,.,CASSLRPNEKLFF,TGTGCCAGCAGCTTGCGCCCTAATGAAAAACTGTTTTTT
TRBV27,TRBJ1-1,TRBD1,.,CASSVQGRTEAFF,TGTGCCAGCAGTGTACAGGGGCGGACTGAAGCTTTCTTT
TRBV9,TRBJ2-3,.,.,CASSVVASGTDTQYF,TGTGCCAGCAGCGTAGTGGCTAGCGGCACAGATACGCAGTATTTT
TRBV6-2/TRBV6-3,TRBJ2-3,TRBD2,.,CASSQDLSGGADTQYF,TGTGCCAGCAGTCAAGATTTATCGGGAGGTGCAGATACGCAGTATTTT
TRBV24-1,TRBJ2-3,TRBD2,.,CATSGTSGTDTQYF,TGTGCCACCAGCGGGACTAGCGGCACAGATACGCAGTATTTT
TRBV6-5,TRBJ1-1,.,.,CASSYRMGAEAFF,TGTGCCAGCAGTTACCGCATGGGAGCTGAAGCTTTCTTT
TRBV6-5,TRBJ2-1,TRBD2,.,CASNRLAGTSNEQFF,TGTGCCAGCAATCGACTAGCGGGAACTTCAAATGAGCAGTTCTTC
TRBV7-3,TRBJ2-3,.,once,CASSLWTESTDTQYF,TGTGCCAGCAGCCTCTGGACAGAGAGCACAGATACGCAGTATTTT
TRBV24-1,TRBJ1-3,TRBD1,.,CATTDRENPNTIYF,TGTGCCACAACGGACAGGGAGAACCCAAACACCATATATTTT
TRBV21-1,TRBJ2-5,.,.,CASSRGGTGGPQETQYF,TGTGCCAGCAGCAGGGGTGGGACAGGGGGCCCCCAAGAGACCCAGTACTTC
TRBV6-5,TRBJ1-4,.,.,CASSYSPGGIYEKLFF,TGTGCCAGCAGTTACTCTCCGGGGGGCATATATGAAAAACTGTTTTTT
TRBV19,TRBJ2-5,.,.,CAAGGSTGGETQYF,TGTGCCGCCGGTGGTTCGACGGGTGGAGAGACCCAGTACTTC
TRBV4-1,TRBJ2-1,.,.,CASMGGHNEQFF,TGCGCCAGCATGGGGGGACACAATGAGCAGTTCTTC
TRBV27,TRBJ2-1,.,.,CASSFDGSYNEQFF,TGTGCCAGCAGTTTCGACGGGTCCTACAATGAGCAGTTCTTC
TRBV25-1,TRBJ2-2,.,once,CASSAGLGQKTGELFF,TGTGCCAGCAGTGCAGGATTGGGACAAAAGACCGGGGAGCTGTTTTTT
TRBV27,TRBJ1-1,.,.,CASSFRGPNTEAFF,TGTGCCAGCAGTTTTAGGGGCCCCAACACTGAAGCTTTCTTT